These T cell receptor beta chains were read from a single sample in a study of early T cells in non-severe SARS-CoV-2 infection. TCRdb redid the calling of the 5' RACE reads with MiXCR, one entry per CDR3 protein. The sample has 25,000 to 30,000 distinct CDR3 sequences, around 5.4% seen once; the top ten hold approximately 0.87%. Sequences were obtained from whole blood. Receptors were obtained from an adult who was a healthcare worker with PCR-confirmed SARS-CoV-2 infection or an uninfected control (not recorded which). CDR3s include the opening cysteine and the closing phenylalanine or tryptophan. Each record gives: CDR3 protein, V gene.

cdr3_aa: CASSSESSGANVLTF
v_call: TRBV11-2

cdr3_aa: CASSQEGLAGDIGTDTQYF
v_call: TRBV4-3

cdr3_aa: CASSALDPLGTRELFF
v_call: TRBV6-1

cdr3_aa: CASSYRIQGRSDEQFF
v_call: TRBV6-2/TRBV6-3

cdr3_aa: CSVETGYSYNEQFF
v_call: TRBV29-1

cdr3_aa: CASSLAGGHIPPYNEQFF
v_call: TRBV5-1

cdr3_aa: CASSYRAGGVNEQFF
v_call: TRBV7-2

cdr3_aa: CSALEQDLSGANVLTF
v_call: TRBV29-1

cdr3_aa: CSARGISGDQETQYF
v_call: TRBV20-1

cdr3_aa: CASSLGGAPGTEAFF
v_call: TRBV5-1

cdr3_aa: CAWETSGPWSEQFF
v_call: TRBV30

cdr3_aa: CASSELERDEQFF
v_call: TRBV10-1

cdr3_aa: CASTMKAGQTEAFF
v_call: TRBV7-2

cdr3_aa: CASSLPYGGVNEQFF
v_call: TRBV6-2/TRBV6-3

cdr3_aa: CASSPRQGHSGANVLTF
v_call: TRBV27

cdr3_aa: CASSLDGGGWYEQYF
v_call: TRBV5-5

cdr3_aa: CASSTGPLDEQYF
v_call: TRBV7-6

cdr3_aa: CASSLQVGTGELFF
v_call: TRBV7-2

cdr3_aa: CSVEVDRAWNEQFF
v_call: TRBV29-1

cdr3_aa: CASMPLGNQPQHF
v_call: TRBV28

cdr3_aa: CASIGWGAGELFF
v_call: TRBV6-2/TRBV6-3

cdr3_aa: CASRGDGEAFF
v_call: TRBV11-2

cdr3_aa: CASSPDQGYSYEQYF
v_call: TRBV5-1

cdr3_aa: CASSLFGQTLETQYF
v_call: TRBV5-4

cdr3_aa: CASSVGDRVKTQYF
v_call: TRBV9

cdr3_aa: CASSVGGLFSDEQFF
v_call: TRBV9

cdr3_aa: CSPGRSYGYTF
v_call: TRBV20-1

cdr3_aa: CASSRGQYSHEQYF
v_call: TRBV12-3/TRBV12-4

cdr3_aa: CASSLGGTNYGYTF
v_call: TRBV28

cdr3_aa: CASSVTRSTDTQYF
v_call: TRBV6-1

cdr3_aa: CATSASGRGELFF
v_call: TRBV24-1

cdr3_aa: CASSQAGTGGYEQYF
v_call: TRBV4-3

cdr3_aa: CSARAPPAGGTDTQYF
v_call: TRBV29-1

cdr3_aa: CASSLAGRETYEQYF
v_call: TRBV7-2

cdr3_aa: CASSLDRQGPYEQYF
v_call: TRBV7-2

cdr3_aa: CASSPQGQGVEQYF
v_call: TRBV7-2

cdr3_aa: CSARDLRTGQTSEAFF
v_call: TRBV20-1

cdr3_aa: CASSLEYAPQYF
v_call: TRBV12-3/TRBV12-4

cdr3_aa: CASSYDRGSNQPQHF
v_call: TRBV6-6

cdr3_aa: CAPPKDQAFF
v_call: TRBV24-1

cdr3_aa: CASSPPVWVNTEAFF
v_call: TRBV7-9

cdr3_aa: CASSPWTSEGEQYF
v_call: TRBV18

cdr3_aa: CASSQEALGLQDEDTQYF
v_call: TRBV4-1

cdr3_aa: CASSPARTSSYNEQFF
v_call: TRBV18

cdr3_aa: CSARKEGTTGELFF
v_call: TRBV20-1

cdr3_aa: CASSLDRVYEQYF
v_call: TRBV5-4

cdr3_aa: CASSLTGDSYNEQFF
v_call: TRBV5-1

cdr3_aa: CASSRDREAYEQYF
v_call: TRBV7-9

cdr3_aa: CASSQDRAGWGYTF
v_call: TRBV3-1

cdr3_aa: CASSPRTGTPFVTGGYTF
v_call: TRBV12-3/TRBV12-4

cdr3_aa: CASSYQGTNTGELFF
v_call: TRBV6-5

cdr3_aa: CASSLLGPASTDTQYF
v_call: TRBV6-2/TRBV6-3

cdr3_aa: CASATPAGGSTDTQYF
v_call: TRBV28

cdr3_aa: CASSSPDVYGYDYTF
v_call: TRBV6-6

cdr3_aa: CASSLSFEQYF
v_call: TRBV7-2

cdr3_aa: CASSRHGDGSYEQYF
v_call: TRBV7-6

cdr3_aa: CASSRTGRLMNTEAFF
v_call: TRBV18

cdr3_aa: CASSPSQGAAYGYTF
v_call: TRBV27

cdr3_aa: CASSESGAGNQPQHF
v_call: TRBV6-5